This TCR beta chain came from a study of T cell responses to AZD1222 COVID-19 vaccine. Study results and caveats: Two doses of AZD1222 preceded a rise in Spike-specific TCR breadth and depth.

Method: immunoSEQ multiplex PCR; TCRdb's copy keeps in-frame clones and lacks some. The table includes around 260,000 clones, just over 90% detected once. Per the germline V gene, CDR1 is MGHRA and CDR2 is YSYEKL. The CDR3 is 16 residues long. After removal of 4 bases from V and 3 bases from J, the junction contained 10 bases not matched to a gene. With regard to this clone: Its antigen is still unknown.

The origin of this receptor is an adult in good health. This chain uses TRBV4-1 with TRBJ2-7, with 9 nucleotides matching TRBD2. The input for sequencing was peripheral blood, taken on day 0 of AZD1222 vaccination. The CDR3 is CASSPPVASGIYEQYF. The CDR3 DNA reads TGCGCCAGCAGCCCCCCTGTGGCTAGCGGGATCTACGAGCAGTACTTC.